The clone carrying this T cell receptor beta chain has just a few counts. V shed 1 base and J shed 4 bases, with 15 bases lying between them. The V gene's germline CDR1 is SGHRS and CDR2 YFSETQ. This CDR3 has 16 residues. This record comes from a study of cytomegalovirus exposure and HLA in healthy donors. The primer mix had 60 Vbeta and 13 Jbeta primers. Measured with immunoSEQ multiplex PCR; TCRdb has only the in-frame clones, and not every one. The table lists approximately 110,000 clones, just under 80% of them singletons. Source material: PBMCs. The genes are TRBV5-1 and TRBJ2-1, with a weak D call TRBD1 (6 bases). The receptor was derived from a man aged 25 to 45 in good health and CMV-seronegative. The CDR3 reads CASSLKTGSGYNEQFF. The CDR3 DNA reads as TGCGCCAGCAGCTTGAAGACAGGCTCCGGTTACAATGAGCAGTTCTTC.